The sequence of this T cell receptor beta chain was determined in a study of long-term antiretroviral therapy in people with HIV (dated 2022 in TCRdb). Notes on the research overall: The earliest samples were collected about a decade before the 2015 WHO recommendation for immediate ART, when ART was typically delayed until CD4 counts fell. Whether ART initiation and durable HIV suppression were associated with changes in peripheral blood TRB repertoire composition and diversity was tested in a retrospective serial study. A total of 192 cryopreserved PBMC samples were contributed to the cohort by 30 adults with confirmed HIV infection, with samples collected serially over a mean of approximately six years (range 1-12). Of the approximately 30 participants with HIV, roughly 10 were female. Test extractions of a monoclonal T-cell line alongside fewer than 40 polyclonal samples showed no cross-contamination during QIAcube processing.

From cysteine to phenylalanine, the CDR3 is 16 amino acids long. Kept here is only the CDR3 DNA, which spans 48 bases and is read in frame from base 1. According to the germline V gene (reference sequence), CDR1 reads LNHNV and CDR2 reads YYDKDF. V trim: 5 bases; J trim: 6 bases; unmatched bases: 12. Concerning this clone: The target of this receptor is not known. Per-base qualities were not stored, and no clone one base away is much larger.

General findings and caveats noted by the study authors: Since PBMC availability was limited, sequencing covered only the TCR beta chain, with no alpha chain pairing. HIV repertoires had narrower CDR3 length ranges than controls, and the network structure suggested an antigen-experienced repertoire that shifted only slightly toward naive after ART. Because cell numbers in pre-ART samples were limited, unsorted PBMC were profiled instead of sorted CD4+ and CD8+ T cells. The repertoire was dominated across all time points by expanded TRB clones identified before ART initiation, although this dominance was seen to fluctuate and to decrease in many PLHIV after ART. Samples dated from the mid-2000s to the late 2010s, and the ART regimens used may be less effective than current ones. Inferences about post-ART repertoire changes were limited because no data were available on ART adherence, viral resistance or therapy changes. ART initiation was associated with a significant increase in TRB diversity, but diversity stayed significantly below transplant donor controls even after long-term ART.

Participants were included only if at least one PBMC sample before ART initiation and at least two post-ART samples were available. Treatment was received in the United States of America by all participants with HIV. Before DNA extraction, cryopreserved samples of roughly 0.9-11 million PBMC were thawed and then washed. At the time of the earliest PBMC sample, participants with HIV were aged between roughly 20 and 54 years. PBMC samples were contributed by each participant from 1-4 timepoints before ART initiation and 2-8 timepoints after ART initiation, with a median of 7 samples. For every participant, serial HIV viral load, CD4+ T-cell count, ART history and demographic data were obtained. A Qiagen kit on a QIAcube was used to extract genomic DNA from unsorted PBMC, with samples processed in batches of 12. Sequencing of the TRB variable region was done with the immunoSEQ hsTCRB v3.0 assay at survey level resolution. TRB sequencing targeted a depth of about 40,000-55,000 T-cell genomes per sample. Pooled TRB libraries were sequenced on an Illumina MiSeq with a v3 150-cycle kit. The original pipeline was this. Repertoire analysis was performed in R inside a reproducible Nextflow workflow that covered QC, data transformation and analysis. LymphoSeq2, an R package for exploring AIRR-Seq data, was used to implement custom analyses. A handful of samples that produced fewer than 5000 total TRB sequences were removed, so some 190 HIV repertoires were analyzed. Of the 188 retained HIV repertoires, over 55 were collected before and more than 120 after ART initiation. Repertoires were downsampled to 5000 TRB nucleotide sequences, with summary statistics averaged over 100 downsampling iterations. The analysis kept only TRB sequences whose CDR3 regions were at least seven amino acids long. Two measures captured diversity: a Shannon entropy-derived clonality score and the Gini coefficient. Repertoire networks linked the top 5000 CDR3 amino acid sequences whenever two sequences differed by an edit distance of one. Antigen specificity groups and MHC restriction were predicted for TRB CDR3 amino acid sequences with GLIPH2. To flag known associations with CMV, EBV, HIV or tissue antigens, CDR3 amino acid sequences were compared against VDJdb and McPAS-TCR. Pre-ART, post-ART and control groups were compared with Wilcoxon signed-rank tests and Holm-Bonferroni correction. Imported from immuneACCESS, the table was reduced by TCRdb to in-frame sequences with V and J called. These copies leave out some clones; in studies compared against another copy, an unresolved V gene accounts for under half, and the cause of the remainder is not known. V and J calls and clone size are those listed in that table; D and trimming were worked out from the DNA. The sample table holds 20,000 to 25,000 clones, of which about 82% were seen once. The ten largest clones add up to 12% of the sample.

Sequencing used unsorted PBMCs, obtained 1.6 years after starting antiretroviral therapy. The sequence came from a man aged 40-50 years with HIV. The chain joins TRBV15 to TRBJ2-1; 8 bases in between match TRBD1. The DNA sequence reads TGTGCCACCAGCGAAACGCCGGGACAGGTCTTCAATGAGCAGTTCTTC. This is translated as CATSETPGQVFNEQFF.